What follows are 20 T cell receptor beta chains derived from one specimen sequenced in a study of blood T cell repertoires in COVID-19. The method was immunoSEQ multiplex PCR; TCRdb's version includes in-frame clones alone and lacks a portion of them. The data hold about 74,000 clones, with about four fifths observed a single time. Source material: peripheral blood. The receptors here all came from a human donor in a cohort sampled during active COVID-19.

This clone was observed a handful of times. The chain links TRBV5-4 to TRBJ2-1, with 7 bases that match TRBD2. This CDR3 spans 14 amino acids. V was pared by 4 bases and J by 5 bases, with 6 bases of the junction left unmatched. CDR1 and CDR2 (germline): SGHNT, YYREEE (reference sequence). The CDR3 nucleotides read TGTGCCAGCAGCCGCGGGGGTGGGGACAATGAGCAGTTCTTC. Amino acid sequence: CASSRGGGDNEQFF.

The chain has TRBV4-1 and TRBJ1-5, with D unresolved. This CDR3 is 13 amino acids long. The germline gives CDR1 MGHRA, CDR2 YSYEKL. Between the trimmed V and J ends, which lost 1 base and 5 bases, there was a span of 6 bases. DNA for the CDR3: TGCGCCAGCAGCCAAGTTTCCGATCAGCCCCAGCATTTT. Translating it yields CASSQVSDQPQHF.

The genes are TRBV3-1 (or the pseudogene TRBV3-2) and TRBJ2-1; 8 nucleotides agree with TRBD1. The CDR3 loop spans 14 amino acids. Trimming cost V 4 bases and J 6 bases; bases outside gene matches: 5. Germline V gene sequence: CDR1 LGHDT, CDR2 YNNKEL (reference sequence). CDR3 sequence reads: CASSPRDRGNEQFF. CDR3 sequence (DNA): TGTGCCAGCAGCCCCCGAGACAGGGGCAATGAGCAGTTCTTC.

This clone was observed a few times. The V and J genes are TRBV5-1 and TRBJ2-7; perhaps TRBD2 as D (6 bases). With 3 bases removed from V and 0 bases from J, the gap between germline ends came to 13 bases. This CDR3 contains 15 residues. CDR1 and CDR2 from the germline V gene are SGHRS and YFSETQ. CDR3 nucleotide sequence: TGCGCCAGCAGCTCGCGGGACCGCCTCTCCTACGAGCAGTACTTC. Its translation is CASSSRDRLSYEQYF. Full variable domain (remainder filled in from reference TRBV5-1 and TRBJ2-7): KAGVTQTPRYLIKTRGQQVTLSCSPISGHRSVSWYQQTPGQGLQFLFEYFSETQRNKGNFPGRFSGRQFSNSRSEMNVSTLELGDSALYLCASSSRDRLSYEQYFGPGTRLTVT.

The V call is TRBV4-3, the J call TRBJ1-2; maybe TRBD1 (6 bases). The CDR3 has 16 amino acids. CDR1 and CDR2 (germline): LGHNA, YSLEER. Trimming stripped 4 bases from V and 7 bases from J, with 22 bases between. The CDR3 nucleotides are TGCGCCAGCAGCCCTACGGGAGACAGGTCGGGGGGTGGCTACACCTTC. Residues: CASSPTGDRSGGGYTF.

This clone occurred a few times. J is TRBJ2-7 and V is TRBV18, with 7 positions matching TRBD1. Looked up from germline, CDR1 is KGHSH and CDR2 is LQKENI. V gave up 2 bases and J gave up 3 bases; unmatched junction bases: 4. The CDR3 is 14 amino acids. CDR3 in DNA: TGTGCCAGCTCACCAAAGGGACAGAACTACGAGCAGTACTTC. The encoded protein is CASSPKGQNYEQYF.

The CDR3 DNA reads as TGCGCCAGCAGCCATGGACAGGGTCAAGAGACCCAGTACTTC. This sequence encodes CASSHGQGQETQYF. The V call is TRBV5-1, the J call TRBJ2-5, with 8 nucleotides matching TRBD1. The CDR3 loop spans 14 amino acids. Per the germline V gene, CDR1 is SGHRS and CDR2 is YFSETQ. The V gene end was trimmed by 4 bases and the J gene end by 2 bases; junction bases not matched to a gene: 4.

The CDR3 bases are TGTGCCAGCTCTCCCCGGCAGGGCGGAGTGGCCAAAAACATTCAGTACTTC. Its translation: CASSPRQGGVAKNIQYF. V is TRBV18 and J is TRBJ2-4, with a possible D match to TRBD1 (5 bases). V dropped 6 bases and J dropped 1 base, with 19 bases sitting between them. Germline lookup yields CDR1 KGHSH and CDR2 LQKENI. This CDR3 is built from 17 residues.

CDR3 region: CSASSSGGLGYTF. For the CDR3, the DNA is TGCAGTGCTAGTAGTTCCGGGGGGTTAGGCTACACCTTC. This chain links TRBV20-1 with TRBJ1-2; tentative D call: TRBD1 (5 bases). This CDR3 has 13 residues. V was pared by 3 bases and J by 8 bases, with 16 bases between. Germline-derived CDR1 and CDR2 are DFQATT and SNEGSKA (reference sequence).

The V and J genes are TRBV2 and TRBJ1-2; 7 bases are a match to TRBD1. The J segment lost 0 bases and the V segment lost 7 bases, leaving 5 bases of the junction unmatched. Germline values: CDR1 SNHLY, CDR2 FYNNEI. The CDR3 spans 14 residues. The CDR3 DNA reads TGTGCCAGCACCGGGACAGCTGCTAACTATGGCTACACCTTC. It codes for CASTGTAANYGYTF.

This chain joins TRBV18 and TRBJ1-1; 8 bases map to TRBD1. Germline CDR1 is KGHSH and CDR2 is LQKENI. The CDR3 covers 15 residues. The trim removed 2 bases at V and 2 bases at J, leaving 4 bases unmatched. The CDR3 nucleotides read TGTGCCAGCTCACCAGGGGACAGGCTTAACACTGAAGCTTTCTTT. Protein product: CASSPGDRLNTEAFF. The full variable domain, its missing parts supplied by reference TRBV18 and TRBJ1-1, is NAGVMQNPRHLVRRRGQEARLRCSPMKGHSHVYWYRQLPEEGLKFMVYLQKENIIDESGMPKERFSAEFPKEGPSILRIQQVVRGDSAAYFCASSPGDRLNTEAFFGQGTRLTVV.

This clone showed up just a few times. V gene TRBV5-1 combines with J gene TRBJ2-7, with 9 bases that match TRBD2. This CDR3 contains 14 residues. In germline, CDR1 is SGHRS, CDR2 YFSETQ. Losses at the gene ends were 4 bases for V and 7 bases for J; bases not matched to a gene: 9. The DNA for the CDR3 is TGCGCCAGCAGCACTCCGGGACTAGCAGGGGAGCAGTACTTC. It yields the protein CASSTPGLAGEQYF.

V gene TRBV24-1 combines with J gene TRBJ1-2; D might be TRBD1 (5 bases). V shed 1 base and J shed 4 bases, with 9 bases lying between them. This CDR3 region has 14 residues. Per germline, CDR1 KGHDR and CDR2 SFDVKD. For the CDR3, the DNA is TGTGCCACCAGTGATTTCAGCAGGGCCTATGGCTACACCTTC. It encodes CATSDFSRAYGYTF.

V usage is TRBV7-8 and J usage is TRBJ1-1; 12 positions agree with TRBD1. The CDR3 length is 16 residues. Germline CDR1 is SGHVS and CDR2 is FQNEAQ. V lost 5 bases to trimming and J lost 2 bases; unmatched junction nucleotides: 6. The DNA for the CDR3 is TGTGCCAGCAGCAGGGACAGGGGGCGAGACAACACTGAAGCTTTCTTT. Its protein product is CASSRDRGRDNTEAFF.

CDR3 in DNA: TGCAGCGTTGAAACAAGGACTGTGGTTGGCACTGAAGCTTTCTTT. Encoded protein: CSVETRTVVGTEAFF. This rearrangement joins TRBV29-1 to TRBJ1-1; D gene unclear. The CDR3 runs to 15 residues. The germline V gene encodes CDR1 SQVTM and CDR2 ANQGSEA. The ends were cut back, 2 bases at V and 4 bases at J, with 17 bases in the middle. Looking up the rest from reference TRBV29-1 and TRBJ1-1 gives the full variable domain: SAVISQKPSRDICQRGTSLTIQCQVDSQVTMMFWYRQQPGQSLTLIATANQGSEATYESGFVIDKFPISRPNLTFSTLTVSNMSPEDSSIYLCSVETRTVVGTEAFFGQGTRLTVV.

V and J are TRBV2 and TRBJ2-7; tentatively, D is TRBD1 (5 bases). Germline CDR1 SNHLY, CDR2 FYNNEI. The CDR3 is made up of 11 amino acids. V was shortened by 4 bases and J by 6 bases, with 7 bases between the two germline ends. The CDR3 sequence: CASSGQGEQYF. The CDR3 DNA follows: TGTGCCAGCAGTGGGCAGGGCGAGCAGTACTTC. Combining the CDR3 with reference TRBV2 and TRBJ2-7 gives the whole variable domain EPEVTQTPSHQVTQMGQEVILRCVPISNHLYFYWYRQILGQKVEFLVSFYNNEISEKSEIFDDQFSVERPDGSNFTLKIRSTKLEDSAMYFCASSGQGEQYFGPGTRLTVT.

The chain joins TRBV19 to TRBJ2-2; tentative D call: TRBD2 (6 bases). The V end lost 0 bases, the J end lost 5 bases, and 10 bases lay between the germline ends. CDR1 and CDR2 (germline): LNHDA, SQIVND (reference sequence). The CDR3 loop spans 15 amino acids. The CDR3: CASSIEEGRTGELFF. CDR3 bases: TGTGCCAGTAGTATAGAGGAGGGCCGGACCGGGGAGCTGTTTTTT.

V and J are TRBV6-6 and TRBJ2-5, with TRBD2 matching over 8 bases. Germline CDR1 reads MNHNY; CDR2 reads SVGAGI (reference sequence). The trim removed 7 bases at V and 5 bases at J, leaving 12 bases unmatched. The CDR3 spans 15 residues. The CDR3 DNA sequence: TGTGCCAGCAAGGGAACGGGGGGGCCTCCGGAGACCCAGTACTTC. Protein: CASKGTGGPPETQYF.

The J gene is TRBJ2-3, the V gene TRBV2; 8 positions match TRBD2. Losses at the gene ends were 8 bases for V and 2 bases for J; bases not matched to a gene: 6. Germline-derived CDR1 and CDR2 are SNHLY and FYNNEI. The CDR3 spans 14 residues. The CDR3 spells CASLIAGNTDTQYF. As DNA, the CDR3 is TGTGCCAGCCTCATAGCGGGGAACACAGATACGCAGTATTTT.

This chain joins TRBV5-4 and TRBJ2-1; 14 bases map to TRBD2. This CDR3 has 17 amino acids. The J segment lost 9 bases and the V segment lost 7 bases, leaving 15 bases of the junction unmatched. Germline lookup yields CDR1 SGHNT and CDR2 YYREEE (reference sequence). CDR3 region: CASAGLAGGWAMGEQFF. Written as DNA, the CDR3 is TGTGCCAGCGCCGGACTAGCGGGGGGATGGGCCATGGGTGAGCAGTTCTTC.